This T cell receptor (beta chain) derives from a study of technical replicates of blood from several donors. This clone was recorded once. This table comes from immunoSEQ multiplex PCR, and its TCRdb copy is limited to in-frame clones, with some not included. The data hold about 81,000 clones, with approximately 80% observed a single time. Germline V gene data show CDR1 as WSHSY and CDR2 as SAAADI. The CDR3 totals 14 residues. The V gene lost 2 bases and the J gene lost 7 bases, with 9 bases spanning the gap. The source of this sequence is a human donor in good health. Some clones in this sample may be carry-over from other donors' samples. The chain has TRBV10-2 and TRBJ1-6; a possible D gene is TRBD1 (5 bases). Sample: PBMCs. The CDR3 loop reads CASSEQGLNSPLHF. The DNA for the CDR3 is TGCGCCAGCAGTGAGCAGGGTTTAAATTCACCCCTCCACTTT.